This paragraph reports one T cell receptor (beta chain). This entry belongs to a study of blood T cell repertoires in COVID-19. Overall study context: COVID-19 samples, acute and convalescent, were from the United States, Italy and Spain. PBMCs, B-cell-depleted T cells, or T cells provided the cDNA or gDNA that made up the material.

How the authors handled the data: Amplified reference gene primers provided the basis for estimating nucleated cell counts. Using immunoSEQ multiplex PCR, the repertoire was profiled, and TCRdb retains in-frame clones only, with some absent. V and J calls and clone size are those listed in that table; D and trimming were worked out from the DNA. The table shows approximately 430,000 clones, with roughly 89% occurring only once. The CDR3 contains 15 residues. The trim removed 3 bases at V and 5 bases at J, leaving 12 bases unmatched. The germline CDR1 and CDR2 sequences are DFQATT and SNEGSKA (reference sequence).

This receptor was obtained from a woman aged 25-40 years with active or convalescent COVID-19. This chain joins TRBV20-1 and TRBJ1-1; TRBD1 agrees at 7 bases. The sequencing input was peripheral blood. CDR3 residues: CSASIGGGGGTEAFF. CDR3 bases: TGCAGTGCTAGTATAGGGGGCGGAGGAGGTACTGAAGCTTTCTTT.